One sample yielded the 18 T cell receptor beta chains listed below, sequenced in a study of CD8 T cells in Susac syndrome. With random hexamers, reverse transcription was performed on 0.5 to 1 ug of RNA. TCRdb reanalysed the immunoSEQ multiplex PCR reads using MiXCR and keeps one entry per CDR3 protein. The sample lists roughly 80,000 distinct CDR3 sequences; approximately 94% were seen once. Sequencing was performed on CD8+ T cells from PBMCs. The receptors originated from a human donor with Susac syndrome.

The chain couples TRBV24-1 to TRBJ2-1; D is perhaps TRBD1 (5 bases). This CDR3 has 13 amino acids. Trimming removed 5 bases at V and 3 bases at J, with 7 bases between. Germline CDR1 reads KGHDR; CDR2 reads SFDVKD. CDR3 residues: CATSGTHYNEQFF. DNA for the CDR3: TGTGCCACCAGTGGGACACACTACAATGAGCAGTTCTTC.

The V gene is TRBV5-1, the J gene TRBJ2-7; 8 nucleotides agree with TRBD1. The CDR3 runs to 15 residues. Germline V gives CDR1 SGHRS, CDR2 YFSETQ. Trimming at V came to 5 bases and at J to 5 bases, leaving 12 bases not matched to a gene. The CDR3 protein is CASSGQDRVYDEQYF. Here the CDR3 DNA reads TGCGCCAGCAGTGGTCAGGACAGGGTTTACGACGAGCAGTACTTC.

This sequence joins TRBV9 and TRBJ2-1, with a possible D match to TRBD1 (5 bases). The CDR3 totals 13 residues. V was cut by 2 bases and J by 5 bases, with 8 bases left in between. Looked up from germline, CDR1 is SGDLS and CDR2 is YYNGEE. In nucleotides, the CDR3 is TGTGCCAGCAGCGTTAAGGGGAACAATGAGCAGTTCTTC. Translating it yields CASSVKGNNEQFF.

This chain uses TRBV27 with TRBJ1-5, with no clear D. With 3 bases removed from V and 4 bases from J, the gap between germline ends came to 10 bases. Germline assignment: CDR1 MNHEY and CDR2 SMNVEV (reference sequence). This CDR3 has 14 residues. The DNA for the CDR3 is TGTGCCAGCAGTTTGTGGCACCCGAATCAGCCCCAGCATTTT. It specifies CASSLWHPNQPQHF.

This chain uses TRBV12-3 or TRBV12-4 with TRBJ2-4; 10 bases agree with TRBD2. V lost 4 bases and J lost 3; bases outside the gene matches: 6. The CDR3 runs 16 residues. For the CDR3, the DNA is TGTGCCAGCAGTTCGTACTCTAGCGGGGGCAAAAACATTCAGTACTTC. It is translated as CASSSYSSGGKNIQYF.

The genes are TRBV27 and TRBJ2-7; D could derive from TRBD1 or TRBD2 (5 bases each). This CDR3 has 13 residues. Trimming stripped 4 bases from V and 4 bases from J, with 11 bases between. Germline V lookup: CDR1 MNHEY, CDR2 SMNVEV (reference sequence). In DNA form, the CDR3 reads TGTGCCAGCAGTTGGGGGATCCAATACGAGCAGTACTTC. It encodes CASSWGIQYEQYF.

The chain joins TRBV9 to TRBJ2-7, with D tentatively TRBD1 or TRBD2 (6 bases each). Deletions cut 3 bases from V and 2 bases from J, with 12 bases between. Germline CDR1 is SGDLS and CDR2 is YYNGEE. The CDR3 is 14 amino acids. The CDR3 DNA sequence: TGTGCCAGCAGCGGCGGGGCAGGGGCCTACGAGCAGTACTTC. It is translated as CASSGGAGAYEQYF.

The rearrangement joins TRBV7-9 to TRBJ2-1, with TRBD2 matching 11 bases. Trimming cost V 5 bases and J 4 bases; bases outside gene matches: 7. CDR1 is SEHNR and CDR2 is FQNEAQ in the germline V gene (reference sequence). This CDR3 has 16 amino acids. The CDR3 sequence: CASSPPLAGGYNEQFF. CDR3 DNA: TGTGCCAGCAGCCCCCCCCTAGCGGGGGGTTACAATGAGCAGTTCTTC.

The chain has TRBV9 and TRBJ2-7; tentatively, D is TRBD2 (7 bases). The CDR3 contains 14 residues. V was clipped by 5 bases and J by 2 bases, with 14 bases between them. Germline V gives CDR1 SGDLS, CDR2 YYNGEE. CDR3 in amino acids: CASSVGEGAYEQYF. DNA of the CDR3: TGTGCCAGCAGTGTGGGGGAGGGGGCCTACGAGCAGTACTTC. The entire variable domain, with the rest obtained from reference TRBV9 and TRBJ2-7, is as follows: DSGVTQTPKHLITATGQRVTLRCSPRSGDLSVYWYQQSLDQGLQFLIQYYNGEERAKGNILERFSAQQFPDLHSELNLSSLELGDSALYFCASSVGEGAYEQYFGPGTRLTVT.

The chain is built from TRBV7-3 and TRBJ2-7; D unclear. CDR3 size: 13 residues. Trimming took off 2 bases at V and 2 bases at J, with 7 bases between the two ends. The germline V gene has CDR1 SGHTA and CDR2 FQGTGA. In DNA, the CDR3 is TGTGCCAGCAGCTTATACAAGACCTACGAGCAGTACTTC. Protein: CASSLYKTYEQYF.

The chain is built from TRBV6-6 and TRBJ1-1; 7 positions agree with TRBD1. V was pared by 7 bases and J by 11 bases, with 7 bases of the junction left unmatched. The CDR3 contains 11 residues. CDR1 is MNHNY and CDR2 is SVGAGI in the germline V gene (reference sequence). CDR3 coding DNA: TGTGCCAGCATAGACAGGGAGAACGCTTTCTTT. As protein: CASIDRENAFF.

The rearrangement joins TRBV7-9 to TRBJ2-5; tentative D call: TRBD1 (6 bases). Between the trimmed V and J ends, which lost 2 bases and 4 bases, there was a span of 20 bases. This CDR3 contains 17 residues. Germline V gene data show CDR1 as SEHNR and CDR2 as FQNEAQ (reference sequence). In DNA form, the CDR3 reads TGTGCCAGCAGCTTACCCTCCATGCAACAGGGTCCAGAGACCCAGTACTTC. This encodes CASSLPSMQQGPETQYF.

This sequence joins TRBV12-3 or TRBV12-4 and TRBJ1-5, with 7 nucleotides matching TRBD1. The CDR3 spans 16 residues. With 6 bases clipped from V and 0 bases from J, the junction kept 8 bases outside the gene matches. The chain's CDR3 is CASSRDSLYSNQPQHF. The CDR3 bases are TGTGCCAGCAGCCGGGACAGTCTATATAGCAATCAGCCCCAGCATTTT.

V and J are TRBV5-1 and TRBJ1-2; no definite D call. The V and J ends lost 6 bases and 4 bases respectively, with 19 bases between them. The germline gives CDR1 SGHRS, CDR2 YFSETQ. CDR3 length: 15 residues. CDR3 sequence: CASKMAVRKTYGYTF. CDR3 DNA: TGCGCCAGCAAAATGGCGGTTCGAAAGACCTATGGCTACACCTTC.

The chain is built from TRBV12-3 or TRBV12-4 and TRBJ2-1; 7 positions match TRBD1. V trimming: 5 bases; J trimming: 3 bases; junction bases outside the gene matches: 10. The CDR3 is 16 residues long. The CDR3 DNA follows: TGTGCCAGCAGTCCCAACAGGGGCGAGTACTACAATGAGCAGTTCTTC. As protein: CASSPNRGEYYNEQFF.

The gene calls are TRBV9 and TRBJ2-5, with D perhaps matching TRBD2 (5 bases). The V end was cut by 3 bases, the J end by 7 bases, with 7 bases between. The germline V gene has CDR1 SGDLS and CDR2 YYNGEE. CDR3 length: 11 amino acids. Here the CDR3 DNA reads TGTGCCAGCAGCGCGGCGGGGACCCAGTACTTC. It codes for CASSAAGTQYF.

The chain employs TRBV2 and TRBJ2-1; weak D call: TRBD2 (6 bases). There are 16 residues in the CDR3. CDR1 SNHLY and CDR2 FYNNEI come from the germline V gene. V was shortened by 0 bases and J by 5 bases, with 14 bases between the two germline ends. The CDR3 here is CASSEALRDWDNEQFF. CDR3 bases: TGTGCCAGCAGTGAAGCGCTTCGGGACTGGGACAATGAGCAGTTCTTC.

The chain combines TRBV24-1 with TRBJ2-5, with D perhaps TRBD1 (5 bases). V was trimmed by 2 bases and J by 0 bases, leaving 9 bases between them. CDR3 length: 15 residues. Germline-derived CDR1 and CDR2 are KGHDR and SFDVKD. The chain's CDR3 is CATSDSDRDQETQYF. The CDR3 DNA is TGTGCCACCAGTGATTCAGACAGAGACCAAGAGACCCAGTACTTC.